These T cell receptor beta chains were read from a single sample in a study of T-cell reconstitution after alpha-beta-depleted transplantation in children. MiXCR, applied by TCRdb to the PCR reads, yields one record per CDR3 protein. The sample holds hundreds of thousands of distinct CDR3 sequences, over 9.5% seen once. Sequenced here: PBMCs from the stem cell graft donor, sampled from the stem cell graft. These receptors all stem from a human donor who donated a stem cell graft to a child with acute myeloid leukemia. Both conserved end residues are part of each CDR3. A D gene is named only where the DNA matches it firmly. The size of a clone is reported for some rows only, either as once, few or many, or as a class for expanded clones.

size,D,J,V,CDR3,DNA
many,-,TRBJ2-7,TRBV14,CASSQPGLLNHEQYF,TGTGCCAGCAGCCAACCAGGGCTCCTTAACCACGAGCAGTACTTC
many,TRBD1,TRBJ2-7,TRBV12-3/TRBV12-4,CASSSGTATYEQYF,TGTGCCAGCAGCTCCGGGACAGCCACCTACGAGCAGTACTTC
-,-,TRBJ2-1,TRBV20-1,CSPKTTILYEQFF,TGCAGTCCGAAGACTACAATCCTCTATGAGCAGTTCTTC
many,TRBD2,TRBJ2-1,TRBV28,CASSPPGLKIDEQFF,TGTGCCAGCAGCCCTCCGGGACTAAAGATAGATGAGCAGTTCTTC
few,TRBD2,TRBJ2-7,TRBV19,CASSIGKREAYEQYF,TGTGCCAGTAGTATAGGGAAGCGGGAGGCCTACGAGCAGTACTTC
-,-,TRBJ1-5,TRBV15,CATSRVSRPSNQPQHF,TGTGCCACCAGCAGAGTCTCCAGGCCTAGCAATCAGCCCCAGCATTTT
-,-,TRBJ2-1,TRBV7-8,CASSPGTTPNEQFF,TGTGCCAGCAGCCCCGGGACGACCCCCAATGAGCAGTTCTTC
few,TRBD2,TRBJ2-2,TRBV27,CASSFSLAGGPGELFF,TGTGCCAGCAGTTTCAGTCTAGCGGGAGGGCCCGGGGAGCTGTTTTTT
few,TRBD1,TRBJ2-1,TRBV29-1,CSEEGASSYNEQFF,TGCAGCGAAGAGGGGGCGAGCTCCTACAATGAGCAGTTCTTC
-,-,TRBJ2-7,TRBV6-5,CASSYGPFQYF,TGTGCCAGCAGTTACGGGCCCTTCCAGTACTTC
-,TRBD2,TRBJ2-7,TRBV7-2,CASSYTGLASYEQYF,TGTGCCAGCAGCTACACGGGACTAGCTTCCTACGAGCAGTACTTC
many,TRBD2,TRBJ2-7,TRBV4-3,CASSHPGLAGGGGGYEQYF,TGCGCCAGCAGCCACCCCGGACTAGCGGGAGGAGGAGGTGGCTACGAGCAGTACTTC
many,TRBD2,TRBJ2-5,TRBV4-2,CASSQFREAEETQYF,TGTGCCAGCAGCCAATTTCGGGAGGCCGAAGAGACCCAGTACTTC
few,-,TRBJ2-1,TRBV11-3,CASSLVSGKGYNEQFF,TGTGCCAGCAGCTTAGTGTCAGGGAAAGGGTACAATGAGCAGTTCTTC
-,-,TRBJ1-5,TRBV12-3/TRBV12-4,CASSFGLMGRNQPQHF,TGTGCCAGCAGTTTCGGGCTCATGGGCCGTAATCAGCCCCAGCATTTT
few,-,TRBJ1-1,TRBV30,CAWSTWGTMNTEAFF,TGTGCCTGGAGCACCTGGGGCACTATGAACACTGAAGCTTTCTTT
few,-,TRBJ2-2,TRBV6-1,CASSPAPGRGTGELFF,TGTGCCAGCAGCCCCGCACCAGGGAGGGGGACCGGGGAGCTGTTTTTT
few,-,TRBJ2-1,TRBV7-2,CASSQWALGTANEQFF,TGTGCCAGCAGCCAGTGGGCCCTGGGCACGGCCAATGAGCAGTTCTTC
-,-,TRBJ2-4,TRBV7-2,CASSLIDRTLAKNIQYF,TGTGCCAGCAGCTTAATAGACAGGACACTAGCCAAAAACATTCAGTACTTC
few,-,TRBJ2-7,TRBV6-2/TRBV6-3,CASSYSGRATAYEQYF,TGTGCCAGCAGTTACTCGGGGCGGGCTACAGCCTACGAGCAGTACTTC
-,-,TRBJ2-1,TRBV4-3,CASSQVTGGSGEQFF,TGCGCCAGCAGCCAAGTAACAGGCGGATCGGGTGAGCAGTTCTTC
few,-,TRBJ2-5,TRBV27,CASSLGTVGETQYF,TGTGCCAGCAGTTTAGGGACTGTCGGGGAGACCCAGTACTTC
many,-,TRBJ1-5,TRBV20-1,CSADEGGSNPSNQPQHF,TGCAGTGCAGACGAAGGTGGTTCGAACCCTAGCAATCAGCCCCAGCATTTT
-,-,TRBJ2-2,TRBV4-3,CASSQDWPGANTGELFF,TGCGCCAGCAGCCAAGATTGGCCGGGCGCGAACACCGGGGAGCTGTTTTTT
many,-,TRBJ2-5,TRBV20-1,CSARRETQYF,TGCAGTGCTAGAAGGGAGACCCAGTACTTC
many,-,TRBJ2-5,TRBV28,CASSLLGGYEWKTQYF,TGTGCCAGCAGTCTACTGGGGGGCTACGAGTGGAAGACCCAGTACTTC